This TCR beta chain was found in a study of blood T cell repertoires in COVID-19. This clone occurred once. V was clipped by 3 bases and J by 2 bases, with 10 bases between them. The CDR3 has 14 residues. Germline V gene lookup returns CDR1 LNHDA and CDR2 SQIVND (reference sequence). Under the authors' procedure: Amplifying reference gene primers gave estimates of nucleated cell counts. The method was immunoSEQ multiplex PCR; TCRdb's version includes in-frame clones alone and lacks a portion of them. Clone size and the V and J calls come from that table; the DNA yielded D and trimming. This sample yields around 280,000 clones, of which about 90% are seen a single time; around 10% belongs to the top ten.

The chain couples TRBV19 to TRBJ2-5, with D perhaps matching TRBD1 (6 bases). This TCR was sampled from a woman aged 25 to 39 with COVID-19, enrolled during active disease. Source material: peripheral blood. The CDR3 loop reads CASSMGTLQETQYF. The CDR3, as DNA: TGTGCCAGTAGTATGGGGACACTGCAAGAGACCCAGTACTTC.